The 27 T cell receptor beta chains presented below share a single source sample, sequenced in a study of shared clonotypes between healthy human individuals. Profiling relied on immunoSEQ multiplex PCR, and the TCRdb table lists in-frame clones only, not all of them. The sample holds about 610,000 clones, around 97% seen once. Input material: naive CD4+ T cells sorted from blood. Subset given: CD45RA+ positively selected. The receptors here all came from a young woman in good health.

The rearrangement joins TRBV18 to TRBJ2-7, with 12 nucleotides matching TRBD2. V was clipped by 3 bases and J by 3 bases; unmatched bases: 3. CDR1 KGHSH and CDR2 LQKENI come from the germline V gene. This CDR3 has 15 amino acids. The CDR3 here is CASSPSTSGSYEQYF. CDR3 nucleotide sequence: TGTGCCAGCTCACCGTCGACTAGCGGGAGCTACGAGCAGTACTTC.

This chain links TRBV11-2 with TRBJ2-1; no reliable D call. Trimming stripped 5 bases from V and 1 base from J, with 12 bases between. CDR1 SGHAT and CDR2 FQNNGV come from the germline V gene. The CDR3 spans 15 residues. The CDR3: CASSLEQISYNEQFF. For the CDR3, the DNA is TGTGCCAGCAGCCTCGAACAAATTTCCTACAATGAGCAGTTCTTC.

The chain recombines TRBV7-9 with TRBJ1-3, with 8 positions matching TRBD1. The CDR3 runs to 15 residues. Germline V CDR1 and CDR2: SEHNR, FQNEAQ (reference sequence). V was clipped by 2 bases and J by 5 bases; unmatched bases: 5. The chain's CDR3 is CASSLRRQGRNTIYF. In nucleotides, the CDR3 is TGTGCCAGCAGCTTAAGGCGACAGGGGAGAAACACCATATATTTT.

The V and J genes are TRBV28 and TRBJ2-7, with 10 positions matching TRBD2. Germline CDR1 reads MDHEN; CDR2 reads SYDVKM. CDR3 length equals 16 residues. The V gene end was trimmed by 3 bases and the J gene end by 2 bases; junction bases not matched to a gene: 7. The CDR3 region has the DNA TGTGCCAGCAGTTTGTCGGCTAGCGGGAGTACCTACGAGCAGTACTTC. Amino acid sequence: CASSLSASGSTYEQYF. Variable domain in full (rest from reference TRBV28 and TRBJ2-7): DVKVTQSSRYLVKRTGEKVFLECVQDMDHENMFWYRQDPGLGLRLIYFSYDVKMKEKGDIPEGYSVSREKKERFSLILESASTNQTSMYLCASSLSASGSTYEQYFGPGTRLTVT.

CDR3 sequence (DNA): TGTGCCAGCAGCTTAGATTTAGGTACGCAGTATTTT. This sequence encodes CASSLDLGTQYF. The chain combines TRBV11-2 with TRBJ2-3; the D is unclear. The CDR3 contains 12 residues. Germline CDR1 is SGHAT and CDR2 is FQNNGV. V shed 0 bases and J shed 8 bases, with 6 bases lying between them.

The gene calls are TRBV18 and TRBJ2-1, with 7 nucleotides matching TRBD1. V was pared by 6 bases and J by 5 bases, with 4 bases of the junction left unmatched. The CDR3 is 13 amino acids. Per germline, CDR1 KGHSH and CDR2 LQKENI. The CDR3 is CASSSGQNNEQFF. The CDR3 bases are TGTGCCAGCTCTTCGGGACAGAACAATGAGCAGTTCTTC.

The J gene is TRBJ2-3, the V gene TRBV29-1; possibly TRBD1 for D (6 bases). The length of the CDR3 is 15 residues. Germline lookup yields CDR1 SQVTM and CDR2 ANQGSEA. V dropped 7 bases and J dropped 2 bases, with 19 bases sitting between them. The CDR3 sequence is CSGRWGTNPTDTQYF. CDR3 sequence (DNA): TGCAGCGGGAGGTGGGGGACAAATCCCACAGATACGCAGTATTTT.

V is TRBV6-5 and J is TRBJ2-7; 7 nucleotides agree with TRBD1. Germline lookup yields CDR1 MNHEY and CDR2 SVGAGI. The CDR3 contains 15 residues. The V and J ends lost 3 bases and 0 bases, in that order; junction bases with no gene match: 5. The CDR3 DNA reads TGTGCCAGCAGTTATGGACAGGTTAGCTCCTACGAGCAGTACTTC. Translating gives CASSYGQVSSYEQYF.

This chain links TRBV27 with TRBJ1-1; 8 bases line up with TRBD1. CDR3 length: 16 residues. V lost 5 bases and J lost 1; bases outside the gene matches: 9. Germline assignment: CDR1 MNHEY and CDR2 SMNVEV (reference sequence). CDR3 loop: CASSRATGTGNTEAFF. CDR3 coding DNA: TGTGCCAGCAGTCGCGCTACCGGGACAGGGAACACTGAAGCTTTCTTT.

This clone came up a few times. V usage is TRBV28 and J usage is TRBJ2-7, with unresolved D. The CDR3 loop spans 12 amino acids. The germline gives CDR1 MDHEN, CDR2 SYDVKM. V lost 7 bases and J 3 bases, leaving 10 bases between the germline ends. The CDR3: CASTGPIYEQYF. DNA of the CDR3: TGTGCCAGCACCGGACCGATCTACGAGCAGTACTTC.

The genes are TRBV27 and TRBJ2-2; 13 nucleotides agree with TRBD2. The CDR3 covers 16 residues. V was clipped by 2 bases and J by 6 bases; unmatched bases: 3. Germline CDR1 is MNHEY and CDR2 is SMNVEV (reference sequence). The DNA of the CDR3 is TGTGCCAGCAGTTTACGACTAGCGGGAGGATCCGGGGAGCTGTTTTTT. Translating gives CASSLRLAGGSGELFF.

This clone was seen once. This rearrangement joins TRBV28 to TRBJ1-4; D remains ambiguous. The germline V gene has CDR1 MDHEN and CDR2 SYDVKM. The CDR3 covers 14 residues. V shed 7 bases and J shed 3 bases, with 12 bases lying between them. In nucleotides, the CDR3 is TGTGCCAGCACCTTGCCGGGGTCTAATGAAAAACTGTTTTTT. This translates into CASTLPGSNEKLFF.

The chain uses TRBV7-9 and TRBJ1-2; D gene unclear. The germline V gene has CDR1 SEHNR and CDR2 FQNEAQ (reference sequence). CDR3 length: 15 residues. The V end lost 0 bases, the J end lost 1 base, and 9 bases lay between the germline ends. The CDR3 DNA reads TGTGCCAGCAGCTTAGCAGAGAGTAATAACTATGGCTACACCTTC. This codes for CASSLAESNNYGYTF. The variable domain in full, completed from reference TRBV7-9 and TRBJ1-2, reads DTGVSQNPRHKITKRGQNVTFRCDPISEHNRLYWYRQTLGQGPEFLTYFQNEAQLEKSRLLSDRFSAERPKGSFSTLEIQRTEQGDSAMYLCASSLAESNNYGYTFGSGTRLTVV.

This clone has just one count. This chain uses TRBV9 with TRBJ1-2; 7 positions match TRBD1. Trimming removed 5 bases from V and 5 bases from J; junction bases left unmatched: 9. The CDR3 extends over 14 amino acids. Germline V gives CDR1 SGDLS, CDR2 YYNGEE. CDR3 residues: CASSAQGVWYGYTF. The CDR3 region has the DNA TGTGCCAGCAGTGCCCAGGGGGTGTGGTATGGCTACACCTTC.

V usage is TRBV5-1 and J usage is TRBJ2-1; D remains unclear. Germline CDR1 SGHRS, CDR2 YFSETQ. The CDR3 totals 15 residues. Trimming removed 2 bases from V and 12 bases from J, with 21 bases in between. The chain's CDR3 is CASSLTSGPAGLQFF. Written as DNA, the CDR3 is TGCGCCAGCAGCTTAACGTCCGGGCCCGCCGGATTGCAGTTCTTC.

The V gene is TRBV6-5, the J gene TRBJ1-6; a weak D match, TRBD1 (6 bases). Germline CDR1 and CDR2: MNHEY and SVGAGI. V was trimmed by 6 bases and J by 4 bases, leaving 10 bases between them. The CDR3 length is 14 residues. CDR3: CASSRQEYNSPLHF. Here the CDR3 DNA reads TGTGCCAGCAGCAGACAGGAATATAATTCACCCCTCCACTTT.

The rearrangement joins TRBV7-2 to TRBJ2-7, with 10 bases that match TRBD1. V lost 5 bases, J lost 1 base, and 5 bases stayed unmatched. The germline V gene encodes CDR1 SGHTA and CDR2 FQGNSA. CDR3 length equals 15 residues. The DNA for the CDR3 is TGTGCCAGCAGCCAAGCGGGACAGGGGTCCTACGAGCAGTACTTC. As protein: CASSQAGQGSYEQYF.

The V call is TRBV6-5, the J call TRBJ2-7; D not certain. The CDR3 totals 16 residues. Germline assignment: CDR1 MNHEY and CDR2 SVGAGI. Trimming cost V 2 bases and J 0 bases, with 14 bases left between them. The CDR3, as DNA: TGTGCCAGCAGTTACGCCCAGTGGTACGTCTCCTACGAGCAGTACTTC. Translated: CASSYAQWYVSYEQYF.

This chain uses TRBV25-1 with TRBJ2-7; 10 bases align to TRBD2. V lost 6 bases to trimming and J lost 5 bases; unmatched junction nucleotides: 1. The CDR3 contains 12 residues. The germline gives CDR1 MGHDK, CDR2 SYGVNS. The CDR3 region is CASSLAGDEQYF. The CDR3 DNA reads as TGTGCCAGCAGCCTAGCGGGAGACGAGCAGTACTTC.

V usage is TRBV7-7 and J usage is TRBJ2-2, with TRBD1 matching 7 bases. V shed 5 bases and J 2 bases; nucleotides not matched to a gene: 11. Germline-derived CDR1 and CDR2 are SSHAT and FNYEAQ (reference sequence). This CDR3 region has 17 residues. CDR3 sequence: CASSPRSGQLNTGELFF. The CDR3 nucleotides are TGTGCCAGCAGCCCAAGGTCGGGACAGCTAAACACCGGGGAGCTGTTTTTT.

The chain recombines TRBV6-1 with TRBJ1-2, with D unresolved. V was cut by 2 bases and J by 2 bases, with 6 bases left in between. The CDR3 loop spans 13 amino acids. Per the germline V gene, CDR1 is MNHNS and CDR2 is SASEGT. CDR3 coding DNA: TGTGCCAGCAGTGAACCCGTAAACTATGGCTACACCTTC. Encoded protein: CASSEPVNYGYTF.

This clone was found once. The rearrangement uses TRBV6-1 and TRBJ1-1; D gene ambiguous. The CDR3 is 15 residues long. Germline V gene sequence: CDR1 MNHNS, CDR2 SASEGT. V lost 3 bases and J 2 bases, leaving 13 bases between the germline ends. The CDR3 protein is CASSDRGRPNTEAFF. CDR3 DNA: TGTGCCAGCAGTGATCGAGGCAGACCTAACACTGAAGCTTTCTTT.

The genes are TRBV5-6 and TRBJ1-2; TRBD1 matches 10 bases. This CDR3 has 15 amino acids. Unmatched junction bases numbered 6, after V lost 5 bases and J lost 2 bases. Germline V gives CDR1 SGHDT, CDR2 YYEEEE. The CDR3 is CASSSPGQGNYGYTF. The CDR3 nucleotides read TGTGCCAGCAGTTCCCCGGGACAGGGGAACTATGGCTACACCTTC.

This clone appeared a single time. The J gene is TRBJ2-7, the V gene TRBV27; TRBD2 agrees at 9 bases. The CDR3 extends over 17 amino acids. Unmatched junction bases numbered 11, after V lost 1 base and J lost 4 bases. CDR1 and CDR2 from the germline V gene are MNHEY and SMNVEV (reference sequence). This chain's CDR3 is CASSLWHRSGRTYEQYF. CDR3 sequence (DNA): TGTGCCAGCAGTTTATGGCACCGAAGCGGGAGGACGTACGAGCAGTACTTC.

V usage is TRBV19 and J usage is TRBJ1-5, with TRBD1 as a possible D gene (5 bases). The CDR3 loop spans 14 amino acids. V was shortened by 3 bases and J by 6 bases, with 12 bases between the two germline ends. Germline assignment: CDR1 LNHDA and CDR2 SQIVND (reference sequence). The CDR3 sequence: CASSMGGAGQPQHF. The CDR3 coding sequence is TGTGCCAGTAGTATGGGGGGTGCGGGTCAGCCCCAGCATTTT. The full variable domain, rest sourced from reference TRBV19 and TRBJ1-5, is DGGITQSPKYLFRKEGQNVTLSCEQNLNHDAMYWYRQDPGQGLRLIYYSQIVNDFQKGDIAEGYSVSREKKESFPLTVTSAQKNPTAFYLCASSMGGAGQPQHFGDGTRLSIL.

V gene TRBV30 combines with J gene TRBJ2-4; D is unresolved. Trimming stripped 2 bases from V and 0 bases from J, with 11 bases between. CDR1 is GTSNPN, CDR2 SVGIG, per germline (reference sequence). The CDR3 loop spans 15 amino acids. The CDR3 loop reads CAWSKWLLAKNIQYF. In DNA form, the CDR3 reads TGTGCCTGGAGTAAGTGGTTACTAGCCAAAAACATTCAGTACTTC. Full variable domain (outside the CDR3, taken from reference TRBV30 and TRBJ2-4): SQTIHQWPATLVQPVGSPLSLECTVEGTSNPNLYWYRQAAGRGLQLLFYSVGIGQISSEVPQNLSASRPQDRQFILSSKKLLLSDSGFYLCAWSKWLLAKNIQYFGAGTRLSVL.

The chain joins TRBV6-5 to TRBJ1-5; D is ambiguous. CDR1 and CDR2 (germline): MNHEY, SVGAGI. The CDR3 covers 15 residues. Trimming removed 2 bases from V and 0 bases from J, with 8 bases in between. CDR3 protein: CASSYAAYSNQPQHF. Here the CDR3 DNA reads TGTGCCAGCAGTTACGCAGCATATAGCAATCAGCCCCAGCATTTT.